A selection of T cell receptor beta chains follows, all from one sample in a study of molecular identifiers for immune sequencing clone quantification. From the PCR reads, TCRdb called clonotypes with MiXCR, one entry per CDR3 protein. The data hold roughly 40,000 distinct CDR3 sequences, with about 18% observed a single time. What was sequenced was naive CD8+ T cells from blood, with Jurkat cell RNA spiked in. These receptors came from a human donor in good health. Some libraries in this study had Jurkat cell RNA spiked in. The CDR3 runs from the conserved cysteine through the conserved F or W. D genes are given only for firm matches. Clone size is not always given. Where it is, it says once, few, many or a class for expanded clones.

>TRBV27|TRBJ1-1|NA|few
TGTGCCAGCAGTTTAACTTTGACACCTTATGAAGCTTTCTTT
CASSLTLTPYEAFF
>TRBV4-2|TRBJ2-4|TRBD1|medium-sized
TGTGCCAGCAGCCAAGATGGGGCAGGGGGTCTAGGCATTCAGTACTTC
CASSQDGAGGLGIQYF
>TRBV7-9|TRBJ2-1|TRBD1|many
TGTGCCAGCAAAGGGGGCGTCCACAATGAGCAGTTCTTC
CASKGGVHNEQFF
>TRBV7-9|TRBJ2-2|TRBD1|many
TGTGCCAGCAGCTATTACGCCCGACAGGGGGCGACCGGGGAGCTGTTTTTT
CASSYYARQGATGELFF
>TRBV28|TRBJ1-5|NA|few
TGTGCCAGCAGCCTTAGTCAGCCCCAGCATTTT
CASSLSQPQHF
>TRBV27|TRBJ2-7|NA|many
TGTGCCAGCAGTTTTTCTGGCCAGGAGACCTACGAGCAGTACTTC
CASSFSGQETYEQYF
>TRBV20-1|TRBJ2-2|NA|many
TGCAGTGCTAGAGGGGTTAGCGGCTACACCGGGGAGCTGTTTTTT
CSARGVSGYTGELFF
>TRBV2|TRBJ2-1|TRBD2|many
TGTGCCATATTAGGGGGACTAGTGTACAATGAGCAGTTCTTC
CAILGGLVYNEQFF
>TRBV20-1|TRBJ2-5|NA|many
TGCAGTGCCCCCACCGGAGTCCAAGAGACCCAGTACTTC
CSAPTGVQETQYF
>TRBV2|TRBJ2-5|TRBD2|many
TGTGCCAGCCTTAGCGGGAGGAAGGCTGAGACCCAGTACTTC
CASLSGRKAETQYF
>TRBV5-5|TRBJ1-4|NA|many
TGTGCCAGCAGCCTGACAGAGGAAAAACTGTTTTTT
CASSLTEEKLFF
>TRBV7-9|TRBJ1-4|TRBD1|few
TGTGCCAGCAGCTTAGGACAGGGCGCCGGTGAAAAACTGTTTTTT
CASSLGQGAGEKLFF
>TRBV20-1|TRBJ2-3|NA|many
TGCAGTGCTACCGGCCAGCGTACCTTCACAGATACGCAGTATTTT
CSATGQRTFTDTQYF
>TRBV20-1|TRBJ2-1|TRBD2|many
TGCAGTGCTAGGGGGAGGGCGGGAGATTGGAATGAGCAGTTCTTC
CSARGRAGDWNEQFF
>TRBV29-1|TRBJ2-5|TRBD2|many
TGCAGCGTTGAAGCCCGCCGTAGCGGGGACATTTTTTTCGTGTACCAAGAGACCCAGTACTTC
CSVEARRSGDIFFVYQETQYF
>TRBV28|TRBJ2-7|NA|NA
TGTGCCAGCAGGGAAACAGGGTTCGAGCAGTACTTC
CASRETGFEQYF
>TRBV7-9|TRBJ2-5|TRBD1|many
TGTGCCAGCAGCTACGACAACAGGGGGCAGGAGACCCAGTACTTC
CASSYDNRGQETQYF
>TRBV7-6|TRBJ2-3|NA|medium-sized
TGTGCCAGCAGCTTAGACCAGGCCGGTGCTGGGGATACGCAGTATTTT
CASSLDQAGAGDTQYF
>TRBV4-3|TRBJ1-2|NA|few
TGCGCCAACAGCCAAGATTGGACAGCCACCTATGGCTACACCTTC
CANSQDWTATYGYTF
>TRBV29-1|TRBJ2-3|TRBD1|many
TGCAGCGTTGAGGGGGACAGGGAACGGGATACGCAGTATTTT
CSVEGDRERDTQYF
>TRBV27|TRBJ2-1|TRBD2|few
TGTGCCAGCAGTTCCCTTGGCGGGAGTGGGTACAATGAGCAGTTCTTC
CASSSLGGSGYNEQFF
>TRBV6-5|TRBJ2-1|TRBD2|many
TGTGCCAGCTCCGAGGGAGGGAAAGGGGCCTACAATGAGCAGTTCTTC
CASSEGGKGAYNEQFF
>TRBV7-9|TRBJ2-3|NA|NA
TGTGCCAGCAGCTCCGGGACTCTGAATTCAGATACGCAGTATTTT
CASSSGTLNSDTQYF
>TRBV4-2|TRBJ2-3|NA|few
TGTGCCAGCAGCCAAGGAGGAACCACAGATACGCAGTATTTT
CASSQGGTTDTQYF
>TRBV7-2|TRBJ2-7|NA|many
TGTGCCAGCAGCTCCTTCATTGGTGGTGGATACGAGCAGTACTTC
CASSSFIGGGYEQYF
>TRBV13|TRBJ2-4|TRBD2|many
TGTGCCAGCAGCCCCGCCCTGACTAGCGGGATTTCGCAAAACATTCAGTACTTC
CASSPALTSGISQNIQYF
>TRBV20-1|TRBJ2-7|TRBD2|many
TGCATCGCTAGTGATAGCGGGCTGGTCGAGCAGTACTTC
CIASDSGLVEQYF
>TRBV5-6|TRBJ2-1|NA|NA
TGTGCCAGCAGCTTGGGGCAGGGGTTCGGTGAGCAGTTCTTC
CASSLGQGFGEQFF
>TRBV3-1|TRBJ2-7|TRBD1|many
TGTGCCAGCAGCCAGGGGACAGGGATCTACGAGCAGTACTTC
CASSQGTGIYEQYF
>TRBV7-9|TRBJ2-1|TRBD1|many
TGTGCCAGCAGCTTATCAGGGGGAATAGCCCCCTACAATGAGCAGTTCTTC
CASSLSGGIAPYNEQFF
>TRBV11-2|TRBJ2-2|NA|NA
TGTGCCGGCAGCTACCCCACCTGGACAGAGTTCGACACCGGGGAGCTGTTTTTT
CAGSYPTWTEFDTGELFF
>TRBV29-1|TRBJ1-2|NA|many
TGCAGCGCACCGGGACGGAACTATGGCTACACCTTC
CSAPGRNYGYTF
>TRBV7-9|TRBJ2-4|NA|many
TGTGCCAGCAGCTTAGGTTTGGGAGCTCAGTACTTC
CASSLGLGAQYF
>TRBV7-9|TRBJ2-1|TRBD2|many
TGTGCCAGCATGGACGGGAGGGCCATCAATGAGCAGTTCTTC
CASMDGRAINEQFF
>TRBV5-1|TRBJ1-5|NA|large
TGCGCCAGCAGCCCCGGGCCGGTTGTGGGGCTGGGGTATAGCAATCAGCCCCAGCATTTT
CASSPGPVVGLGYSNQPQHF
>TRBV20-1|TRBJ2-1|TRBD2|few
TGCAGTGCTAGTGATCCGGGACTAGCGGGAGGCAATGAGCAGTTCTTC
CSASDPGLAGGNEQFF
>TRBV20-1|TRBJ1-4|NA|many
TGCAGTGCTAGAGATACGACGGGACACCCTGCAACTAATGAAAAACTGTTTTTT
CSARDTTGHPATNEKLFF
>TRBV10-3|TRBJ1-1|NA|many
TGTGCCATCAGTGAGTCGCCAGCCATGAACACTGAAGCTTTCTTT
CAISESPAMNTEAFF
>TRBV28|TRBJ2-5|NA|few
TGTGCCAGCGGAGGGGCCTGGGGGGAGACCCAGTACTTC
CASGGAWGETQYF
>TRBV4-3|TRBJ1-1|NA|few
TGCGCCAGCAGCCAGGAGGGGGACCTGAACACTGAAGCTTTCTTT
CASSQEGDLNTEAFF
>TRBV9|TRBJ2-1|TRBD2|many
TGTGCCAGCAGCGTAGCCGGACTAGCCCCCTACAATGAGCAGTTCTTC
CASSVAGLAPYNEQFF
>TRBV6-1|TRBJ2-7|NA|NA
TGTGCCAGACTCTCTCAGGGAGGGGGCTTCGGGGGCGAGCAGTACTTC
CARLSQGGGFGGEQYF
>TRBV9|TRBJ2-2|NA|many
TGTGCCAGCAGCGCCTATCGCGGGGCTTACACCGGGGAGCTGTTTTTT
CASSAYRGAYTGELFF
>TRBV7-9|TRBJ2-1|TRBD1|few
TGTGCCAGCAGCGCGCCGGGACAGGGGTACAATGAGCAGTTCTTC
CASSAPGQGYNEQFF
>TRBV7-9|TRBJ2-2|NA|many
TGTGCCAGCAGCTTAGGGGTTGGTCAGGGGTCCACCGGGGAGCTGTTTTTT
CASSLGVGQGSTGELFF
>TRBV4-3|TRBJ1-1|NA|many
TGCGCCAGCAGCCAAGAGAGGGATACCGAAGCTTTCTTT
CASSQERDTEAFF
>TRBV16|TRBJ2-7|NA|many
TGTGCCAGCAGCTTTACCTACGAGCAGTACTTC
CASSFTYEQYF
>TRBV12-3/TRBV12-4|TRBJ1-1|NA|many
TGTGCCAGCAGTCGCAACCCGAACACTGAAGCTTTCTTT
CASSRNPNTEAFF
>TRBV29-1|TRBJ2-2|NA|few
TGCAGCGGTGGAGACACCGGGGAGCTGTTTTTT
CSGGDTGELFF
>TRBV3-1|TRBJ2-1|TRBD2|NA
TGTGCCAGCAGCCTAGGCGGGAGGCGGTCGGGTGAGCAGTTCTTC
CASSLGGRRSGEQFF
>TRBV28|TRBJ2-3|NA|NA
TGTGCCAGCAGTTTTGGGGGGTGGGAGAACACAGATACGCAGTATTTT
CASSFGGWENTDTQYF